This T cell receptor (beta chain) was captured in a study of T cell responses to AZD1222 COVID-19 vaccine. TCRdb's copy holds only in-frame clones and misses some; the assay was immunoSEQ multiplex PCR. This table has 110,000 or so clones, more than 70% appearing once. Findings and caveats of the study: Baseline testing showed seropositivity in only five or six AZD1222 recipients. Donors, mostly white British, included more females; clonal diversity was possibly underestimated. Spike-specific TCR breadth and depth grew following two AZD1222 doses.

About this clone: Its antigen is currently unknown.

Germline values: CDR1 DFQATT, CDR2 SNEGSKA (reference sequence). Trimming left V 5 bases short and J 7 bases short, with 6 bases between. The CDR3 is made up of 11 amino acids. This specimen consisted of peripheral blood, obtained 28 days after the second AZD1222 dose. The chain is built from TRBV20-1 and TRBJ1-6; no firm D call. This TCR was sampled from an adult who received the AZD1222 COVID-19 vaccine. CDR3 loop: CSAGENSPLHF. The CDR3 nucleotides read TGCAGTGCTGGGGAGAATTCACCCCTCCACTTT.